What follows are 21 T cell receptor beta chains derived from one specimen sequenced in a study of shared clonotypes between healthy human individuals. Using immunoSEQ multiplex PCR, the repertoire was profiled, and TCRdb retains in-frame clones only, with some absent. The table shows hundreds of thousands of clones, with over 60% occurring only once. The sequencing input was PBMCs. These receptors were collected from a woman aged 35 to 49 in good health. Some clones in this sample may be carry-over from other donors' samples.

About this clone itself: Just one base apart from a much larger clone, this may be a read error. The gene calls are TRBV28 and TRBJ2-1; TRBD2 aligns across 11 bases. Germline V gene data show CDR1 as MDHEN and CDR2 as SYDVKM. The CDR3 has 15 amino acids. CDR3 nucleotide sequence: TGTGCCAGCAACCTTAGCGGGAGGGGGTACAATGGGCAGTTCTTC. Protein: CASNLSGRGYNGQFF.

This chain joins TRBV19 and TRBJ2-2; 8 positions match TRBD2. After removal of 5 bases from V and 5 bases from J, the junction contained 7 bases not matched to a gene. The CDR3 is 15 amino acids. Germline V gene sequence: CDR1 LNHDA, CDR2 SQIVND (reference sequence). DNA for the CDR3: TGTGCCAGTAGTCCCCGGACTAGCTTAACCGGGGAGCTGTTTTTT. Amino acid sequence: CASSPRTSLTGELFF. The complete variable domain, with remaining parts taken from reference TRBV19 and TRBJ2-2, reads DGGITQSPKYLFRKEGQNVTLSCEQNLNHDAMYWYRQDPGQGLRLIYYSQIVNDFQKGDIAEGYSVSREKKESFPLTVTSAQKNPTAFYLCASSPRTSLTGELFFGEGSRLTVL.

As concerns this clone: A read error is the likely source, as a far larger clone sits one nucleotide away. The chain couples TRBV10-3 to TRBJ2-1; D is perhaps TRBD1 (6 bases). The CDR3 totals 14 residues. Germline assignment: CDR1 ENHRY and CDR2 SYGVKD. Trimming took off 3 bases at V and 0 bases at J, with 6 bases between the two ends. In DNA form, the CDR3 reads TGTGCCATCAGTGAAGGGGGCTCCTACAATGAGCAGTTCTTC. Translation gives CAISEGGSYNEQFF.

This chain uses TRBV30 with TRBJ1-3; D gene unclear. Germline values: CDR1 GTSNPN, CDR2 SVGIG (reference sequence). The length of the CDR3 is 14 residues. V lost 1 base and J 0 bases, leaving 7 bases between the germline ends. CDR3 DNA: TGTGCCTGGAGTGGCGGGAACTCTGGAAACACCATATATTTT. Translating gives CAWSGGNSGNTIYF.

The chain is built from TRBV30 and TRBJ2-6, with D unclear. The CDR3 spans 14 residues. Trimming shortened V by 4 bases and J by 0 bases, and 7 bases separated the two germline ends. Germline V gene lookup returns CDR1 GTSNPN and CDR2 SVGIG (reference sequence). Here the CDR3 reads CAWKEGSGANVLTF. DNA for the CDR3: TGTGCCTGGAAAGAAGGCTCTGGGGCCAACGTCCTGACTTTC. Filled out from reference TRBV30 and TRBJ2-6, the complete variable domain reads SQTIHQWPATLVQPVGSPLSLECTVEGTSNPNLYWYRQAAGRGLQLLFYSVGIGQISSEVPQNLSASRPQDRQFILSSKKLLLSDSGFYLCAWKEGSGANVLTFGAGSRLTVL.

The DNA of the CDR3 is TGTGCCTGGAGTGGGGACAACTATGGCTACACCTTC. Translation: CAWSGDNYGYTF. This chain links TRBV30 with TRBJ1-2, with D maybe TRBD1 (5 bases). Per the germline V gene, CDR1 is GTSNPN and CDR2 is SVGIG (reference sequence). The CDR3 length is 12 residues. Trimming left V 1 base short and J 2 bases short, with 5 bases between.

The sample holds one count of this clone. The rearrangement joins TRBV7-8 to TRBJ1-5; D is undetermined. The germline CDR1 and CDR2 sequences are SGHVS and FQNEAQ. CDR3 length: 19 amino acids. V lost 1 base and J lost 0, with 19 bases in between. CDR3 DNA sequence: TGTGCCAGCAGCTTAGTGGATATGTTCTGGCAGGATAGCAATCAGCCCCAGCATTTT. Its protein is CASSLVDMFWQDSNQPQHF.

As for this clone: A read error likely explains this, since a far larger clone differs by one base. At the DNA level, this CDR3 is encoded by other sequences in the same sample as well. The chain links TRBV30 to TRBJ1-6; 7 bases map to TRBD1. The CDR3 is made up of 14 amino acids. CDR1 is GTSNPN, CDR2 SVGIG, per germline (reference sequence). Here the CDR3 DNA reads TGTGCCAGGAGTACCGGGACAGTTAATTCACCCCTCCACTTT. Translated: CARSTGTVNSPLHF.

This clone showed up many times. This sample also contains other DNA sequences that code for the same CDR3. The chain couples TRBV19 to TRBJ2-5, with 8 bases lining up with TRBD1. The CDR3 extends over 14 amino acids. The ends lost 4 bases at V and 9 bases at J; junction bases unmatched: 10. Germline values: CDR1 LNHDA, CDR2 SQIVND (reference sequence). The CDR3, as DNA: TGTGCCAGTAGTACTCGCATCCGGGACAGGCCCCAGTACTTC. The encoded protein is CASSTRIRDRPQYF.

The chain is built from TRBV5-4 and TRBJ2-2; D gene unclear. Trimming removed 1 base from V and 0 bases from J, with 10 bases in between. CDR3 size: 16 residues. Germline assignment: CDR1 SGHNT and CDR2 YYREEE (reference sequence). The CDR3 sequence: CASSLYGGTNTGELFF. CDR3 nucleotide sequence: TGTGCCAGCAGCTTGTACGGCGGAACGAACACCGGGGAGCTGTTTTTT.

V is TRBV11-2 and J is TRBJ1-1; 8 bases agree with TRBD1. The germline V gene has CDR1 SGHAT and CDR2 FQNNGV. This CDR3 spans 17 amino acids. With V trimmed by 5 bases and J by 1 base, 12 bases remained unmatched. The CDR3 sequence: CASSLMGRGPRNTEAFF. CDR3 bases: TGTGCCAGCAGCCTCATGGGCAGGGGGCCGCGGAACACTGAAGCTTTCTTT.

The chain is built from TRBV11-3 and TRBJ2-1; D not certain. The germline gives CDR1 SGHNT, CDR2 YENEEA. With 0 bases removed from V and 5 bases from J, the gap between germline ends came to 11 bases. The CDR3 is made up of 15 amino acids. Written as DNA, the CDR3 is TGTGCCAGCAGCTTAGATGCCTTATCAGACAATGAGCAGTTCTTC. This gives the protein CASSLDALSDNEQFF. Full variable domain (remainder filled in from reference TRBV11-3 and TRBJ2-1): EAGVVQSPRYKIIEKKQPVAFWCNPISGHNTLYWYLQNLGQGPELLIRYENEEAVDDSQLPKDRFSAERLKGVDSTLKIQPAELGDSAVYLCASSLDALSDNEQFFGPGTRLTVL.

V and J are TRBV7-2 and TRBJ2-7; possibly TRBD1 for D (6 bases). This CDR3 has 12 amino acids. Trimming removed 2 bases at V and 7 bases at J, with 9 bases between. The germline V gene encodes CDR1 SGHTA and CDR2 FQGNSA. This chain's CDR3 is CASSLPDREQYF. In nucleotides, the CDR3 is TGTGCCAGCAGCTTACCCGACAGGGAGCAGTACTTC.

The J gene is TRBJ2-3, the V gene TRBV7-9; D assignment may be TRBD1 or TRBD2 (5 bases each). There are 12 residues in the CDR3. Germline V CDR1 and CDR2: SEHNR, FQNEAQ (reference sequence). Trimming took off 11 bases at V and 5 bases at J, with 14 bases between the two ends. This chain's CDR3 is CAGQRGVDTQYF. DNA for the CDR3: TGTGCCGGTCAACGAGGGGTAGATACGCAGTATTTT. Full variable domain (outside the CDR3, taken from reference TRBV7-9 and TRBJ2-3): DTGVSQNPRHKITKRGQNVTFRCDPISEHNRLYWYRQTLGQGPEFLTYFQNEAQLEKSRLLSDRFSAERPKGSFSTLEIQRTEQGDSAMYLCAGQRGVDTQYFGPGTRLTVL.

This clone was picked up many times. V is TRBV5-1 and J is TRBJ1-2; the D is unclear. The ends were cut back, 0 bases at V and 0 bases at J, with 9 bases in the middle. The CDR3 is 15 residues long. Germline CDR1 SGHRS, CDR2 YFSETQ. CDR3 bases: TGCGCCAGCAGCTTGGAGGGCAGTCCTAACTATGGCTACACCTTC. Translated: CASSLEGSPNYGYTF.

On this clone: This CDR3 is also generated by other DNA sequences in the sample. The chain combines TRBV6-5 with TRBJ2-7; 7 bases map to TRBD2. Germline CDR1 MNHEY, CDR2 SVGAGI. J lost 0 bases, V lost 8 bases, and 7 bases had no gene match. CDR3 length: 14 residues. CDR3 sequence: CASLGLSDSYEQYF. The CDR3 DNA follows: TGTGCCAGCCTGGGACTATCCGACTCCTACGAGCAGTACTTC.

Points on this clone: With only one base between it and a far larger clone, this is likely a read error. This chain links TRBV2 with TRBJ1-1; no clear D gene. Germline V gene sequence: CDR1 SNHLY, CDR2 FYNNEI. The CDR3 runs to 15 residues. V was shortened by 2 bases and J by 6 bases, with 16 bases between the two germline ends. The CDR3 loop reads CASSETKLGYPEAFF. The CDR3 coding sequence is TGTGCCAGCAGTGAAACTAAGCTAGGGTACCCTGAAGCTTTCTTT.

This clone was picked up one time. The chain combines TRBV12-5 with TRBJ1-1, with 7 bases lining up with TRBD1. Germline trimming cut 1 base from V and 1 base from J; bases unmatched to any gene: 6. The CDR3 contains 16 residues. Germline lookup yields CDR1 LGHNT and CDR2 FRNRAP. CDR3 region: CASGLGKDRANTEAFF. CDR3 DNA: TGTGCTAGTGGTTTGGGTAAAGACAGGGCGAACACTGAAGCTTTCTTT.

This clone was seen at least ten times. The chain links TRBV21-1 to TRBJ2-7; the table's D call of TRBD2 was not tested on the DNA. TRBV21-1 counts as a pseudogene. The CDR3 extends over 14 amino acids. CDR3 amino acids: CASSKGSGSYEQYF. CDR3 DNA sequence: TGTGCCAGCAGCAAAGGAAGCGGGAGCTACGAGCAGTACTTC.

The V call is TRBV5-8, the J call TRBJ2-7; D unresolved. The V and J ends lost 4 bases and 5 bases respectively, with 10 bases between them. This CDR3 comprises 12 residues. Germline assignment: CDR1 SGHTS and CDR2 YDEGEE. The CDR3 sequence is CASSSWAHEQYF. The CDR3 DNA sequence: TGTGCCAGCAGCAGCTGGGCCCACGAGCAGTACTTC.

Points on this clone: A much larger clone lies a single base off, so this may be a read error. The V and J genes are TRBV2 and TRBJ2-4; D is unresolved. CDR3 length equals 14 residues. The germline gives CDR1 SNHLY, CDR2 FYNNEI. CDR3 bases: TGTGTCAGCAGTGAAAGGACCCCAGGAAACATTCAGTACTTC. Translating it yields CVSSERTPGNIQYF.